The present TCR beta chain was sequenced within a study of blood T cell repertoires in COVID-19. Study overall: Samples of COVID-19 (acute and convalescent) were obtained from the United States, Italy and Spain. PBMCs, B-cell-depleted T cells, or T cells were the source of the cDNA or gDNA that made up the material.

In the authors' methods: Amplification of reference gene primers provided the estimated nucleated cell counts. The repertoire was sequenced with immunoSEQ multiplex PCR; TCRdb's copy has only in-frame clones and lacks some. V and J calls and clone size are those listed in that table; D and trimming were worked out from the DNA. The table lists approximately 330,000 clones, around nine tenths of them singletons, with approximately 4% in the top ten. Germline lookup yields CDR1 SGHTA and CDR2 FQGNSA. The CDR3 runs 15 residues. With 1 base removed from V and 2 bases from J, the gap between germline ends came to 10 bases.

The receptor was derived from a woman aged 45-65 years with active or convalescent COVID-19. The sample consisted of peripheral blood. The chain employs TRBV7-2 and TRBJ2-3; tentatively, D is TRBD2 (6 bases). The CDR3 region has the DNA TGTGCCAGCAGCTTAGTGGGACTTAACACAGATACGCAGTATTTT. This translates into CASSLVGLNTDTQYF.